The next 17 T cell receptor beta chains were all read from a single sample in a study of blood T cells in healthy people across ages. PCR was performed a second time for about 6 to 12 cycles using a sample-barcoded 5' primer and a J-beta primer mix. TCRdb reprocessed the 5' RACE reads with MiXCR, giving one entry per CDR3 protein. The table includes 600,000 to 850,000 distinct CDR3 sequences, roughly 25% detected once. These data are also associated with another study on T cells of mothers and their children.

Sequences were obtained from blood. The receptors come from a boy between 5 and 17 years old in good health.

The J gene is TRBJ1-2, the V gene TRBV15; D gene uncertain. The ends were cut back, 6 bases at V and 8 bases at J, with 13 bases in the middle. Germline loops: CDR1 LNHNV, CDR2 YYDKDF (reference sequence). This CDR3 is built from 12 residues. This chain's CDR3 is CATSMEMLGYTF. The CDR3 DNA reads TGTGCCACCAGTATGGAAATGTTAGGCTACACCTTC.

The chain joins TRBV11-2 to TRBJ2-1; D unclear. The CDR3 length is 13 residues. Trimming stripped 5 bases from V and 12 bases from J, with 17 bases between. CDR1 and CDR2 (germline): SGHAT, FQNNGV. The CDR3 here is CASSQLSTGRQFF. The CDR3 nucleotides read TGTGCCAGCAGCCAGTTGTCGACTGGCAGGCAGTTCTTC.

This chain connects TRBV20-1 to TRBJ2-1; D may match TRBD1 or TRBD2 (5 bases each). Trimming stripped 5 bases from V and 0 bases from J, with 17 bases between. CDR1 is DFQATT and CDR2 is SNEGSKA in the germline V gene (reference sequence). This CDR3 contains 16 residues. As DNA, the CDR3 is TGCAGTGCTTGGGACGGATCGGGTAGCTCCTACAATGAGCAGTTCTTC. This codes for CSAWDGSGSSYNEQFF.

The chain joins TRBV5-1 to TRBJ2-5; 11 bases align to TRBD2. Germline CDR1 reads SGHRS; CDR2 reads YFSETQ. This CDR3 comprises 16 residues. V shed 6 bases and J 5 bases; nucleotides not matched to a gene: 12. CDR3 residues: CASTPKGLAEGETQYF. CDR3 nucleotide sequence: TGCGCCAGCACCCCCAAGGGACTAGCGGAAGGCGAGACCCAGTACTTC.

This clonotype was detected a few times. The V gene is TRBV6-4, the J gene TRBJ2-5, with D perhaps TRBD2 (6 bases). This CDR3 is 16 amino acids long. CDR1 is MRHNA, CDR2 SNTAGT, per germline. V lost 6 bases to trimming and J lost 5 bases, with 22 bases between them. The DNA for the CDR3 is TGTGCCAGCAGGGAATACCGGGACTTCCCATCGGAGACCCAGTACTTC. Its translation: CASREYRDFPSETQYF.

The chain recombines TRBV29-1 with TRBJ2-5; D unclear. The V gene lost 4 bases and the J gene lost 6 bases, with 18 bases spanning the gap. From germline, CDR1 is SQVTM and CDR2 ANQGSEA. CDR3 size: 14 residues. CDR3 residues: CSVAGVLTSKTQYF. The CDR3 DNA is TGCAGCGTTGCTGGGGTGCTCACGTCCAAGACCCAGTACTTC.

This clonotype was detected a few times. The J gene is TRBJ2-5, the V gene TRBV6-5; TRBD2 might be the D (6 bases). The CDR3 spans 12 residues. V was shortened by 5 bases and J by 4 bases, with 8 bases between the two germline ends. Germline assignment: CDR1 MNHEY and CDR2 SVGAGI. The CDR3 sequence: CASSRDLETQYF. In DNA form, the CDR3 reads TGTGCCAGCAGTAGGGACTTAGAGACCCAGTACTTC.

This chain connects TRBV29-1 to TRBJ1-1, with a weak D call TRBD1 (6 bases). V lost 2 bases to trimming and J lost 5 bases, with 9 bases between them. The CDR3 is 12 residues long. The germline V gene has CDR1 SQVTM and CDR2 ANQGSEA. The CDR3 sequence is CSVEWGATEAFF. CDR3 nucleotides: TGCAGCGTTGAATGGGGGGCGACTGAAGCTTTCTTT.

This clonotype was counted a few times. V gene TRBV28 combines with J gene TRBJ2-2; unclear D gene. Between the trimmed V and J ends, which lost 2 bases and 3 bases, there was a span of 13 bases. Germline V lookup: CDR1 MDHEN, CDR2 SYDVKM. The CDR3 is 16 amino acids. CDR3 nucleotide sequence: TGTGCCAGCAGTTTAGTCTGGTCTCCGGACACCGGGGAGCTGTTTTTT. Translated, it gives CASSLVWSPDTGELFF.

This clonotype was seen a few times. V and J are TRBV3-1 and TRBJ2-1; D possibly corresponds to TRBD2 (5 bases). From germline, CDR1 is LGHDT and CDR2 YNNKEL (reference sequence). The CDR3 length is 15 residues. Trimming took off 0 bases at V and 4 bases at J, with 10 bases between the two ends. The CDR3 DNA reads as TGTGCCAGCAGCCAAGATCCGGGGAATTACAATGAGCAGTTCTTC. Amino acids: CASSQDPGNYNEQFF.

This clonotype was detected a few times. Here the CDR3 reads CASSVRDTQETQYF. The CDR3 DNA sequence: TGTGCCAGCAGCGTCCGGGACACACAAGAGACCCAGTACTTC. The chain recombines TRBV7-2 with TRBJ2-7; the D gene is possibly TRBD1 (6 bases). The DNA matches TRBJ2-5 better at its end, which makes the J call doubtful. Germline V gene lookup returns CDR1 SGHTA and CDR2 FQGNSA. CDR3 length: 14 amino acids.

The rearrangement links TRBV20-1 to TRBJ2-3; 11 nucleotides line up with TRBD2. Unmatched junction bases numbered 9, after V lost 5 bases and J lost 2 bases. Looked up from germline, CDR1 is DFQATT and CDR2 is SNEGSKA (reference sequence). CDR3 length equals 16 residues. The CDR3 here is CSAPGTSGGTTDTQYF. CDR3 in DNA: TGCAGTGCTCCCGGGACTAGCGGAGGGACCACAGATACGCAGTATTTT.

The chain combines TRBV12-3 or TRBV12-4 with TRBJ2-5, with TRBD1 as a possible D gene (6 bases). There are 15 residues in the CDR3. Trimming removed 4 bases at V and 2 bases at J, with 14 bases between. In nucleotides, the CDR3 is TGTGCCAGCAGTTCCTCCAGGGGAGTTCAAGAGACCCAGTACTTC. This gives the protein CASSSSRGVQETQYF.

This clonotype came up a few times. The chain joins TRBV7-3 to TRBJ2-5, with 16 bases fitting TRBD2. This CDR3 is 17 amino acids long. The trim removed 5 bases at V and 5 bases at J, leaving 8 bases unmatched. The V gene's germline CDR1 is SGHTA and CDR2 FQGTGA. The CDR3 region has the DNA TGTGCCAGCAGCCGATTCGGGACTAGCGGGGGGGCGGAGACCCAGTACTTC. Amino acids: CASSRFGTSGGAETQYF.

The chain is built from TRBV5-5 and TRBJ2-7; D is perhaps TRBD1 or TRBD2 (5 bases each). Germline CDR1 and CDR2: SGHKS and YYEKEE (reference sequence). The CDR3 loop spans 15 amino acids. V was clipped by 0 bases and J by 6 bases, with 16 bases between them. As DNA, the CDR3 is TGTGCCAGCAGCTTGGTGGGGACGGATATGGCCGAGCAGTACTTC. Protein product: CASSLVGTDMAEQYF.

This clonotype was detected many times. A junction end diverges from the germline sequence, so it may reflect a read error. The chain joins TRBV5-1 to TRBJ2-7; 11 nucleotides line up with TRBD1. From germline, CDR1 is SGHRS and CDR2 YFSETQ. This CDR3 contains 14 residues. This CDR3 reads CASSLGQGVYEQYF. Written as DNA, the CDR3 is TGTGCCAGCAGTTTGGGACAGGGGGTCTACGAGCAGTACTTC.

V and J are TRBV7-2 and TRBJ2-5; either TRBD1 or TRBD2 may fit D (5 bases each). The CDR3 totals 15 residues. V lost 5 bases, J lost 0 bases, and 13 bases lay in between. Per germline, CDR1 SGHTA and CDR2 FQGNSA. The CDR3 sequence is CASSPGAGYQETQYF. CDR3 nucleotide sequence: TGTGCCAGCAGCCCCGGGGCAGGTTACCAAGAGACCCAGTACTTC. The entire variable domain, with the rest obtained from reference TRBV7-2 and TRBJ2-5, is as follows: GAGVSQSPSNKVTEKGKDVELRCDPISGHTALYWYRQSLGQGLEFLIYFQGNSAPDKSGLPSDRFSAERTGGSVSTLTIQRTQQEDSAVYLCASSPGAGYQETQYFGPGTRLLVL.